This T cell receptor beta chain was recorded in a study of CD8 T cells in ankylosing spondylitis. A single record per CDR3 protein comes from TCRdb applying MiXCR to the 5' RACE reads. Here the sample spans 200,000 to 300,000 distinct CDR3 sequences, about 9.1% being singletons. Per the germline V gene, CDR1 is SGHVS and CDR2 is FNYEAQ. The CDR3 is 15 residues long. V lost 5 bases, J lost 3 bases, and 6 bases stayed unmatched. The origin of this receptor is a male donor with ankylosing spondylitis or in good health (not recorded which). Sequencing input: blood, either unsorted or a sorted T cell fraction (not recorded which). The chain employs TRBV7-6 and TRBJ2-7; 11 bases match TRBD1. The CDR3 region has the DNA TGTGCCAGCAGCCTCCCCGGGACAGGGGGCTACGAGCAGTACTTC. Translating it yields CASSLPGTGGYEQYF. Full variable domain (missing parts from reference TRBV7-6 and TRBJ2-7): GAGVSQSPRYKVTKRGQDVALRCDPISGHVSLYWYRQALGQGPEFLTYFNYEAQQDKSGLPNDRFSAERPEGSISTLTIQRTEQRDSAMYRCASSLPGTGGYEQYFGPGTRLTVT.